This T cell receptor (beta chain) was identified during a study of T cell responses to AZD1222 COVID-19 vaccine. Across the study: Recipients boosted at about 4 weeks or about 12 weeks are pooled.

Broader study findings: Elevations in Spike-specific TCR breadth and depth followed administration of two AZD1222 doses.

In its sample, this clone is medium-sized. As yet, its antigen is unknown. Sequenced by immunoSEQ multiplex PCR; TCRdb stores in-frame clones only, minus some. The sample contains some 180,000 clones, just under 90% of which appear only once. Deletions cut 6 bases from V and 2 bases from J, with 13 bases between. CDR3 length equals 13 residues. Per the germline V gene, CDR1 is SQVTM and CDR2 is ANQGSEA. Sequenced here: peripheral blood, sampled on day 0 of AZD1222 vaccination. The TCR was taken from an adult in good health. The genes are TRBV29-1 and TRBJ2-5; D may match TRBD1 or TRBD2 (5 bases each). The DNA for the CDR3 is TGCAGCGTACCCCGGGACGTACAAGAGACCCAGTACTTC. Protein product: CSVPRDVQETQYF.